This is a list of T cell receptor beta chains from one sample in a study of shared clonotypes between healthy human individuals. Clones were sequenced by immunoSEQ multiplex PCR, and TCRdb holds only the in-frame ones, with some missing. The profile shows about 480,000 clones, about 80% of them singletons. Sequencing was done on a sample of PBMCs. Receptor source: a woman between 40 and 55 years old in good health. Some clones in this sample may be carry-over from other donors' samples. Both conserved end residues are part of each CDR3. A D gene is named only where the DNA matches it firmly. Size is stated for part of the rows, as once, few or many counts, or as a class when the clone is expanded.

d_call clone_size j_call v_call cdr3_aa cdr3_nt
TRBD2 . TRBJ2-7 TRBV29-1 CSVEKRENYEQYF TGCAGCGTTGAAAAGCGGGAGAACTACGAGCAGTACTTC
TRBD2 . TRBJ2-7 TRBV18 CASSPSGGGPYEQYF TGTGCCAGCTCACCATCTGGGGGGGGACCCTACGAGCAGTACTTC
TRBD2 many TRBJ2-5 TRBV7-2 CASSRSGLAEETQYF TGTGCCAGCAGCCGGTCTGGACTAGCCGAAGAGACCCAGTACTTC
. . TRBJ1-1 TRBV11-2 CASSSTLGGNTEAFF TGTGCCAGCAGCTCAACGCTTGGGGGGAACACTGAAGCTTTCTTT
TRBD1 . TRBJ1-1 TRBV9 CASSGIGTDRMNTEAFF TGTGCCAGCAGTGGAATCGGGACAGATCGAATGAACACTGAAGCTTTCTTT
TRBD2 once TRBJ2-5 TRBV7-2 CASSGQWGGDETQYF TGTGCCAGCAGCGGGCAGTGGGGGGGTGATGAGACCCAGTACTTC
TRBD2 . TRBJ2-1 TRBV30 CAWSGLAGLYNEQFF TGTGCCTGGAGTGGGCTAGCGGGACTGTACAATGAGCAGTTCTTC
. . TRBJ2-7 TRBV6-1 CASSEWGAGAYEQYF TGTGCCAGCAGTGAATGGGGAGCAGGGGCCTACGAGCAGTACTTC
TRBD2 . TRBJ2-3 TRBV7-3 CASSLLGLAGADTQYF TGTGCCAGCAGCTTACTGGGACTAGCGGGAGCAGATACGCAGTATTTT
. . TRBJ2-1 TRBV28 CASVGAPGYNEQFF TGTGCCAGCGTCGGGGCCCCGGGGTACAATGAGCAGTTCTTC
. once TRBJ2-7 TRBV28 CASSPQGGKGPNEQYF TGTGCCAGCAGTCCCCAGGGCGGGAAAGGACCTAACGAGCAGTACTTC
. many TRBJ1-1 TRBV4-2 CASSQTTLTNTEAFF TGTGCCAGCAGCCAGACGACTTTAACGAACACTGAAGCTTTCTTT
. . TRBJ2-7 TRBV6-5 CASRQGLREQYF TGTGCCAGCAGACAGGGTCTGAGGGAGCAGTACTTC
. . TRBJ1-1 TRBV18 CASSPRDRLNTEAFF TGTGCCAGCTCACCACGAGACAGGTTGAACACTGAAGCTTTCTTT
. . TRBJ2-2 TRBV4-1 CASSQAIRGELFF TGCGCCAGCAGCCAAGCGATTAGGGGGGAGCTGTTTTTT
. . TRBJ2-3 TRBV10-3 CAIETEGTDTQYF TGTGCCATCGAAACAGAGGGGACAGATACGCAGTATTTT
. . TRBJ2-7 TRBV5-1 CASSLDGWEQYF TGCGCCAGCAGCTTGGACGGGTGGGAGCAGTACTTC
. medium-sized TRBJ1-2 TRBV27 CASSWSGESGYTF TGTGCCAGCAGTTGGTCAGGGGAGAGTGGCTACACCTTC
TRBD1 many TRBJ2-5 TRBV28 CASSLRQRRDSFRVYF TGTGCCAGCAGTTTACGCCAGCGCCGGGACAGCTTCCGGGTGTACTTC
. . TRBJ2-1 TRBV7-9 CASSVYQSGVNEQFF TGTGCCAGCAGCGTCTACCAGTCGGGAGTTAATGAGCAGTTCTTC
. . TRBJ2-1 TRBV21-1 CASSPGVSCSYNEQFF TGTGCCAGCAGCCCGGGGGTATCTTGCTCCTACAATGAGCAGTTCTTC
TRBD1 . TRBJ2-7 TRBV18 CASSPGTGGYEQYF TGTGCCAGCTCACCAGGGACAGGGGGCTACGAGCAGTACTTC
. . TRBJ2-7 TRBV11-2 CASSTPGSSYEQYF TGTGCCAGCAGCACCCCCGGGAGCTCCTACGAGCAGTACTTC
TRBD1 few TRBJ2-1 TRBV2 CASMKDRDNEQFF TGTGCCAGCATGAAGGACAGGGACAATGAGCAGTTCTTC
TRBD1 . TRBJ2-5 TRBV15 CATSRTGGPGETQYF TGTGCCACCAGCCGGACAGGGGGCCCGGGAGAGACCCAGTACTTC
. . TRBJ2-5 TRBV10-3 CAISEWETQYF TGTGCCATCAGTGAGTGGGAGACCCAGTACTTC
. once TRBJ1-2 TRBV11-2 CASSLDHNQDGYTF TGTGCCAGCAGCTTAGACCATAATCAAGATGGCTACACCTTC
. . TRBJ1-3 TRBV18 CASSPRRSPAGNTIYF TGTGCCAGCTCACCACGCAGGTCCCCCGCTGGAAACACCATATATTTT
. . TRBJ2-7 TRBV6-4 CAIVKDRSYEQYF TGTGCCATTGTCAAGGACAGATCCTACGAGCAGTACTTC
. . TRBJ2-5 TRBV18 CASARGRQETQYF TGTGCCAGCGCGCGAGGCAGACAAGAGACCCAGTACTTC
. . TRBJ2-1 TRBV5-1 CASSPSTAHNEQFF TGCGCCAGCAGCCCTAGTACAGCCCACAATGAGCAGTTCTTC
. . TRBJ2-7 TRBV28 CASSSGYEQYF TGTGCCAGCAGTTCGGGCTACGAGCAGTACTTC
. . TRBJ1-5 TRBV2 CASSEGGQGRRPQHF TGTGCCAGCAGTGAAGGTGGGCAGGGCCGGCGACCCCAGCATTTT
. . TRBJ2-3 TRBV28 CASSLFFTDTQYF TGTGCCAGCAGTTTATTTTTCACAGATACGCAGTATTTT
. few TRBJ2-3 TRBV18 CASSPEDTQYF TGTGCCAGCTCACCGGAGGATACGCAGTATTTT
. . TRBJ2-7 TRBV7-2 CASSLTGGSPSYEQYF TGTGCCAGCAGCTTAACAGGCGGGTCACCCTCCTACGAGCAGTACTTC
. . TRBJ2-3 TRBV5-1 CASSSVRPSTDTQYF TGCGCCAGCAGCTCAGTCAGACCTAGCACAGATACGCAGTATTTT
TRBD1 . TRBJ1-3 TRBV6-5 CASSYRTGGNTIYF TGTGCCAGCAGTTACAGGACAGGCGGAAACACCATATATTTT
TRBD1 few TRBJ2-7 TRBV11-2 CASSLVGTEGHEQYF TGTGCCAGCAGCTTAGTCGGGACAGAAGGCCACGAGCAGTACTTC
TRBD1 . TRBJ2-7 TRBV4-1 CASSQLQGWSEQYF TGCGCCAGCAGCCAACTACAGGGGTGGTCCGAGCAGTACTTC
. . TRBJ1-1 TRBV28 CASRRTGGKNTEAFF TGTGCCAGCAGAAGGACGGGGGGGAAGAACACTGAAGCTTTCTTT
. . TRBJ2-2 TRBV27 CASSLGAPANTGELFF TGTGCCAGCAGTTTAGGGGCACCCGCGAACACCGGGGAGCTGTTTTTT
. . TRBJ2-7 TRBV6-1 CASSGQPSYEQYF TGTGCCAGCAGTGGACAGCCCTCCTACGAGCAGTACTTC
. . TRBJ2-1 TRBV27 CASPREFF TGTGCCAGCCCTAGGGAGTTCTTC
. . TRBJ1-3 TRBV4-1 CASSQPKNPDSGNTIYF TGCGCCAGCAGCCAACCGAAAAATCCAGACTCTGGAAACACCATATATTTT
. . TRBJ2-3 TRBV9 CASSLQGGFGTDTQYF TGTGCCAGCAGCCTCCAGGGGGGTTTCGGCACAGATACGCAGTATTTT
. . TRBJ2-5 TRBV28 CASSAASYQETQYF TGTGCCAGCAGTGCAGCATCGTACCAAGAGACCCAGTACTTC
TRBD1 . TRBJ1-2 TRBV27 CASSSYAGSGQGFGYTF TGTGCCAGCAGTTCCTACGCCGGCTCCGGACAGGGCTTTGGCTACACCTTC
. . TRBJ1-1 TRBV10-3 CAISDNKNTEAFF TGTGCCATCAGTGATAATAAGAACACTGAAGCTTTCTTT